Listed below are T cell receptor beta chains from one sample, sequenced in a study of blood T cell repertoires in COVID-19. Method: immunoSEQ multiplex PCR; TCRdb's copy keeps in-frame clones and lacks some. Counted here are under 400,000 clones, about nine tenths occurring once; the ten biggest clones make up 1.5% to 2%. Specimen: peripheral blood. The receptor set was obtained from a young woman with COVID-19, enrolled during active disease. Each CDR3 is given with its conserved first and last residue. The D gene is left open where the match is weak. Where a row states a size, it is once, few, many or the class of an expanded clone; other rows omit it.

CDR3aa | CDR3nt | d_gene | abundance | j_gene | len | v_gene
CASSPIERNNEKLFF | TGTGCCAGCAGCCCCATAGAGCGGAATAATGAAAAACTGTTTTTT | . | . | TRBJ1-4 | 15 | TRBV7-9
CSVEVGVRGYYGYTF | TGCAGCGTTGAAGTTGGAGTGAGAGGGTACTATGGCTACACCTTC | . | . | TRBJ1-2 | 15 | TRBV29-1
CASSLGDTRTDTQYF | TGCGCCAGCAGCTTAGGGGACACACGCACAGATACGCAGTATTTT | . | . | TRBJ2-3 | 15 | TRBV5-1
CASSNRGVLETQYF | TGTGCCAGCAGCAACAGGGGGGTATTAGAGACCCAGTACTTC | TRBD1 | . | TRBJ2-5 | 14 | TRBV13
CASSIDRGSGRNTEAFF | TGTGCCAGTAGTATAGATCGGGGGTCCGGACGGAACACTGAAGCTTTCTTT | . | . | TRBJ1-1 | 17 | TRBV19
CAWSPGFAGSTDTQYF | TGTGCCTGGAGCCCAGGGTTTGCAGGCAGCACAGATACGCAGTATTTT | . | . | TRBJ2-3 | 16 | TRBV30
CASSEGPTGRSTEAFF | TGCGCCAGCAGCGAAGGTCCGACAGGAAGGAGCACTGAAGCTTTCTTT | . | . | TRBJ1-1 | 16 | TRBV5-1
CASSPRGFAGTGELFF | TGCGCCAGCAGCCCGCGGGGTTTCGCTGGGACCGGGGAGCTGTTTTTT | . | . | TRBJ2-2 | 16 | TRBV5-1
CASSAYRASSGNTIYF | TGTGCCAGCAGCGCCTACAGGGCATCCTCTGGAAACACCATATATTTT | . | . | TRBJ1-3 | 16 | TRBV9
CASSLNRGTSNQPQHF | TGTGCCAGCAGTTTGAATAGGGGGACTAGCAATCAGCCCCAGCATTTT | . | . | TRBJ1-5 | 16 | TRBV28
CASSPGVNEQFF | TGTGCCAGCAGCCCGGGGGTCAATGAGCAGTTCTTC | . | . | TRBJ2-1 | 12 | TRBV7-6
CASSHGLAGGKNEQFF | TGTGCCAGCAGCCACGGACTAGCGGGGGGCAAGAATGAGCAGTTCTTC | TRBD2 | few | TRBJ2-1 | 16 | TRBV4-2
CASSDPAGSTDTQYF | TGTGCCAGCAGTGACCCAGCCGGGTCCACAGATACGCAGTATTTT | . | . | TRBJ2-3 | 15 | TRBV6-6
CASSGGQGVGEKLFF | TGTGCCAGCAGCGGAGGACAGGGAGTAGGAGAAAAACTGTTTTTT | TRBD1 | once | TRBJ1-4 | 15 | TRBV11-3
CATSRRGQSYGYTF | TGTGCCACCAGCAGAAGAGGACAGAGCTATGGCTACACCTTC | . | . | TRBJ1-2 | 14 | TRBV15
CASSFGGQTDTQYF | TGTGCCAGCAGTTTTGGGGGACAGACAGATACGCAGTATTTT | TRBD1 | . | TRBJ2-3 | 14 | TRBV28
CAWRKTGKEQETQYF | TGTGCCTGGAGAAAAACCGGGAAAGAACAAGAGACCCAGTACTTC | . | . | TRBJ2-5 | 15 | TRBV30
CASNQFESRGSYNSPLHF | TGTGCCAGCAACCAATTCGAAAGCCGTGGCTCCTATAATTCACCCCTCCACTTT | . | . | TRBJ1-6 | 18 | TRBV7-9
CASTTGGAYEQYF | TGTGCCAGCACCACAGGGGGGGCCTACGAGCAGTACTTC | . | . | TRBJ2-7 | 13 | TRBV28
CASSPHRGKEKLFF | TGTGCCAGCAGTCCCCACAGGGGAAAAGAAAAACTGTTTTTT | TRBD1 | once | TRBJ1-4 | 14 | TRBV27
CASSLDLAGGPYNEQFF | TGTGCCAGCAGCTTAGACCTAGCGGGGGGGCCTTATAATGAGCAGTTCTTC | TRBD2 | . | TRBJ2-1 | 17 | TRBV7-2
CASSLRDRREAFF | TGTGCCAGCAGCCTCCGGGACAGGCGGGAAGCTTTCTTT | TRBD1 | . | TRBJ1-1 | 13 | TRBV7-2
CASSPTPGTSGDPSQYF | TGCGCCAGCAGCCCAACCCCCGGGACTAGCGGGGACCCTTCGCAGTATTTT | TRBD2 | few | TRBJ2-3 | 17 | TRBV4-1
CASSEQGYGYTF | TGCGCCAGCAGCGAACAGGGATATGGCTACACCTTC | . | . | TRBJ1-2 | 12 | TRBV5-1
CASSPGVYYGYTF | TGTGCCAGCAGCCCAGGGGTTTACTATGGCTACACCTTC | . | . | TRBJ1-2 | 13 | TRBV3-1/TRBV3-2
CASSETPQGRETQYF | TGTGCCAGCAGTGAAACCCCCCAGGGGCGGGAGACCCAGTACTTC | . | once | TRBJ2-5 | 15 | TRBV6-1
CASSLGLPTGELFF | TGTGCCAGCAGTTTGGGACTCCCGACCGGGGAGCTGTTTTTT | . | . | TRBJ2-2 | 14 | TRBV27
CASSLGPGSSSYNSPLHF | TGTGCCAGCAGCTTAGGTCCGGGATCAAGCTCCTATAATTCACCCCTCCACTTT | . | . | TRBJ1-6 | 18 | TRBV7-9
CASSLGGNTEAFF | TGTGCCAGCAGTTTAGGAGGGAACACTGAAGCTTTCTTT | . | . | TRBJ1-1 | 13 | TRBV12-3/TRBV12-4
CASSIVRTDTQYF | TGTGCCAGTAGTATAGTCCGGACAGATACGCAGTATTTT | . | . | TRBJ2-3 | 13 | TRBV19
CASSPRQGYNSPLHF | TGTGCCAGCAGTCCGCGACAGGGGTATAATTCACCCCTCCACTTT | TRBD1 | . | TRBJ1-6 | 15 | TRBV27
CASSAGVGGYTF | TGTGCCAGCAGTGCGGGTGTCGGGGGCTACACCTTC | . | . | TRBJ1-2 | 12 | TRBV25-1
CASGFLAGPRDTQYF | TGTGCTAGTGGTTTCCTAGCGGGGCCTCGAGATACGCAGTATTTT | TRBD2 | . | TRBJ2-3 | 15 | TRBV12-5
CASSQNPLAGAGAGELFF | TGTGCCAGCAGCCAAAACCCACTAGCGGGGGCTGGGGCCGGGGAGCTGTTTTTT | TRBD2 | . | TRBJ2-2 | 18 | TRBV3-1/TRBV3-2
CASSFMEGTEAFF | TGTGCCAGCAGCTTCATGGAGGGCACTGAAGCTTTCTTT | . | . | TRBJ1-1 | 13 | TRBV7-8
CASSLEAGGSGLETQYF | TGCGCCAGCAGCTTGGAAGCGGGGGGCTCCGGGCTCGAGACCCAGTACTTC | TRBD2 | . | TRBJ2-5 | 17 | TRBV5-1
CASRRTSGSMETQYF | TGTGCCAGTAGACGGACTAGCGGATCTATGGAGACCCAGTACTTC | TRBD2 | few | TRBJ2-5 | 15 | TRBV19
CASSRSQGARDREKLFF | TGTGCCAGTAGTAGGTCGCAGGGGGCGCGGGATCGAGAAAAACTGTTTTTT | TRBD1 | . | TRBJ1-4 | 17 | TRBV19
CASSNTITGSSNYGYTF | TGTGCCAGCAGTAATACCATTACAGGGAGCTCTAACTATGGCTACACCTTC | . | . | TRBJ1-2 | 17 | TRBV27
CASSLDPRPEQYF | TGTGCCAGCAGCTTAGATCCTAGACCCGAGCAGTACTTC | . | . | TRBJ2-7 | 13 | TRBV7-9
CASPSSIDSQGNTEAFF | TGTGCCAGCCCATCCAGCATTGATTCACAGGGGAACACTGAAGCTTTCTTT | . | . | TRBJ1-1 | 17 | TRBV2